The 4 T cell receptor beta chains presented below share a single source sample, sequenced in a study of T cell responses to AZD1222 COVID-19 vaccine. Profiled with immunoSEQ multiplex PCR; TCRdb holds only in-frame clones, not every one. Counted here are 150,000 to 200,000 clones, about 86% occurring once; the ten biggest clones make up roughly 8%. The specimen comprised peripheral blood, sampled on day 0 of AZD1222 vaccination. These receptors were taken from an adult in good health.

This chain uses TRBV30 with TRBJ2-1, with TRBD1 matching 11 bases. V trimming: 3 bases; J trimming: 2 bases; junction bases outside the gene matches: 9. The V gene's germline CDR1 is GTSNPN and CDR2 SVGIG (reference sequence). The CDR3 has 17 amino acids. The CDR3 DNA sequence: TGTGCCTGGAGCAAGGGACGGGGACAGGGGGCCTACAATGAGCAGTTCTTC. Its protein is CAWSKGRGQGAYNEQFF.

The genes are TRBV4-3 and TRBJ1-4; D is ambiguous. The V gene's germline CDR1 is LGHNA and CDR2 YSLEER. This CDR3 has 14 amino acids. V was cut by 2 bases and J by 8 bases, with 12 bases left in between. The chain's CDR3 is CASSQIGVGEKLFF. As DNA, the CDR3 is TGCGCCAGCAGCCAAATCGGGGTAGGAGAAAAACTGTTTTTT.

This clone was counted once. The CDR3: CASGEKETQYF. The CDR3 coding sequence is TGTGCCAGTGGGGAGAAAGAGACCCAGTACTTC. The V and J genes are TRBV19 and TRBJ2-5; a possible D gene is TRBD2 (5 bases). The germline V gene has CDR1 LNHDA and CDR2 SQIVND (reference sequence). Trimming shortened V by 8 bases and J by 3 bases, and 7 bases separated the two germline ends. The CDR3 is 11 amino acids.

This chain connects TRBV30 to TRBJ1-1; D ambiguous. This CDR3 region has 12 residues. V was cut by 1 base and J by 4 bases, with 7 bases left in between. Germline loops: CDR1 GTSNPN, CDR2 SVGIG (reference sequence). The CDR3 DNA follows: TGTGCCTGGAGTGATATCCGCACTGAAGCTTTCTTT. Translation: CAWSDIRTEAFF.